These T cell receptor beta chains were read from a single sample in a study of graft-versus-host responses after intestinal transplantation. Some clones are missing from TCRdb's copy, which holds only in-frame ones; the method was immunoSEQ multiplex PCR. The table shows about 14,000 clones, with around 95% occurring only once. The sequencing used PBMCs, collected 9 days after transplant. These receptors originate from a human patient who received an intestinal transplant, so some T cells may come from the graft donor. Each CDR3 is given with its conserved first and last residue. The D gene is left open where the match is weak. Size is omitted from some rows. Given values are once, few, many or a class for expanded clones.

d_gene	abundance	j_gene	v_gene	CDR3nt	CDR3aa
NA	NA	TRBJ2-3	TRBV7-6	TGTGCCAGCAGCATTCAACGCACAGATACGCAGTATTTT	CASSIQRTDTQYF
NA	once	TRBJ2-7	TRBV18	TGTGCCAGCTCACCATTTCAGGGGACCTACGAGCAGTACTTC	CASSPFQGTYEQYF
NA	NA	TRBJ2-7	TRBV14	TGTGCCAGCAGCCAAAGCCTGAGCCACGAGCAGTACTTC	CASSQSLSHEQYF
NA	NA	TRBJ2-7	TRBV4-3	TGCGCCAGCAGCCAAGAAAGGGGGGCGTACGAGCAGTACTTC	CASSQERGAYEQYF
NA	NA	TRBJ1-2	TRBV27	TGTGCCAGCAGTTTATCAGGGGGGGACTATGGCTACACCTTC	CASSLSGGDYGYTF
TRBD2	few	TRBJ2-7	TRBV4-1	TGCGCCAGCAGCCGGGAGGGGAGGGCCTACGAGCAGTACTTC	CASSREGRAYEQYF
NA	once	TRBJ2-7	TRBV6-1	TGTGCCAGCAGGCACTTAAACTCCTACGAGCAGTACTTC	CASRHLNSYEQYF
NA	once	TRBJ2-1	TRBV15	TGTGCCACCAGCAGCGCAGGCTTACTAAACAATGAGCAGTTCTTC	CATSSAGLLNNEQFF
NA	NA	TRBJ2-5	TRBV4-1	TGCGCCAGCAGCCAAGATCCTACTGAAACCCAGTACTTC	CASSQDPTETQYF
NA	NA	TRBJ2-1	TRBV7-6	TGTGCCAGCAGCTCATTCGGGACGGGGGATGAGCAGTTCTTC	CASSSFGTGDEQFF
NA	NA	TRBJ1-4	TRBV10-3	TGTGCCATCAGTGACCCTCCCTCAGGGCTCGGTGAAAAACTGTTTTTT	CAISDPPSGLGEKLFF
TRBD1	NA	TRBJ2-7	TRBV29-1	TGCAGCGTTACTGACAGGGACCGCGAGCAGTACTTC	CSVTDRDREQYF
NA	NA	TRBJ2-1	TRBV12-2	TGTGCAAGTCGCTCACACACCCTAGCGCCACAAACCCCCAGTGAGCAGTTCTTC	CASRSHTLAPQTPSEQFF
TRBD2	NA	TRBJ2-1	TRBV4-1	TGCGCCAGCAGCCAAGTCTACGGGAGGGATGCAAACAATGAGCAGTTCTTC	CASSQVYGRDANNEQFF
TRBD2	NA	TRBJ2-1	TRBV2	TGTGCCAGCACCCTTCGAGGGAGGGCCCAGAATGAGCAGTTCTTC	CASTLRGRAQNEQFF
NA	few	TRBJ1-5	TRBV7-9	TGTGCCAGCAGCTTAGAAAAAAATCAGCCCCAGCATTTT	CASSLEKNQPQHF
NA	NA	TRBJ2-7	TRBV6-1	TGTGCCAGCAGCCGCACAGACTCCTACGAGCAGTACTTC	CASSRTDSYEQYF
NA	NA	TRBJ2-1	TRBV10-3	TGTGCCATCACCGAGAGAGAGCAGTCCTACAATGAGCAGTTCTTC	CAITEREQSYNEQFF
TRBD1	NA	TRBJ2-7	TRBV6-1	TGTGCCAGCAGCCCGACAGGGTTTTACGAGCAGTACTTC	CASSPTGFYEQYF
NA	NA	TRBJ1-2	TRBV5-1	TGCGCCAGCAGCTTGTTGGGCAGGATAGCTAACTATGGCTACACCTTC	CASSLLGRIANYGYTF
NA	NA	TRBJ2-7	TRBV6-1	TGTGCCAGCAATAGCCCCGACAGGACCTACGAGCAGTACTTC	CASNSPDRTYEQYF
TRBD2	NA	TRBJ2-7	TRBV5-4	TGTGCCAGCAGCTTTGGGCGGGAGGTCTCCTACGAGCAGTACTTC	CASSFGREVSYEQYF
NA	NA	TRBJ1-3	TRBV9	TGTGCCAGCAGCCCATTTGGGACCGGGGGAAACACCATATATTTT	CASSPFGTGGNTIYF
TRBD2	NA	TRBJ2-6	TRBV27	TGTGCCAGCAGGGGACTAGCGGGGAGCTCTGGGGCCAACGTCCTGACTTTC	CASRGLAGSSGANVLTF
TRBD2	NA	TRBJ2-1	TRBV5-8	TGTGCCAGCAGCACAACCGGGACTAGCGGGAGAGGGTCCTACAATGAGCAGTTCTTC	CASSTTGTSGRGSYNEQFF
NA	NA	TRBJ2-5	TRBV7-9	TGTGCCAGCAGCTCCGGGGCCCGGGAGACCCAGTACTTC	CASSSGARETQYF
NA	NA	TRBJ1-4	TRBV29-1	TGCAGCGTCGAGAGCGCAACTAATGAAAAACTGTTTTTT	CSVESATNEKLFF
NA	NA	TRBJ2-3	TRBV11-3	TGTGCCAGCAGCTTAGATACGGCAAGCACAGATACGCAGTATTTT	CASSLDTASTDTQYF
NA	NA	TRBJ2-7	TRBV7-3	TGTGCCAGCAGCTTAGGTCTTGGCTACGAGCAGTACTTC	CASSLGLGYEQYF
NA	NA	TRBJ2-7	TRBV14	TGTGCCAGCAGCCCCGGGACACCGTACTACGAGCAGTACTTC	CASSPGTPYYEQYF
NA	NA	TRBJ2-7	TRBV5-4	TGTGCCAGCAGCTTGGGGGCCGTTACCTACGAGCAGTACTTC	CASSLGAVTYEQYF
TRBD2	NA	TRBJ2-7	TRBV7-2	TGTGCCAGCAGCTTAGTAGCGGGAGAATCCTACGAGCAGTACTTC	CASSLVAGESYEQYF
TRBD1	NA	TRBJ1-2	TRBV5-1	TGCGCCAGCAGCTTGGACGGGACAGGGAATGGCTACACCTTC	CASSLDGTGNGYTF
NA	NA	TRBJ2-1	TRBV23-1	TGCGCCCGAAAGAGGTCGCCCGCTAAGCTAGTGGAGGTGGGCAATGAGCAGTTCTTC	CARKRSPAKLVEVGNEQFF
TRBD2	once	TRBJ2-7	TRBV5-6	TGTGCCAGCAGCGGCTACCTAGCGGGAGGCAGCCCCTACGAGCAGTACTTC	CASSGYLAGGSPYEQYF
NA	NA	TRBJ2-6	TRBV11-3	TGTGCCAGCATCCTCCCCCCCGGGACGGACTACTCTGGGGCCAACGTCCTGACTTTC	CASILPPGTDYSGANVLTF
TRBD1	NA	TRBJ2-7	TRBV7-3	TGTGCCAGCAGCTTGGGACAGCCAACCTACGAGCAGTACTTC	CASSLGQPTYEQYF
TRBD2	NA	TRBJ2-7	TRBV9	TGTGCCAGCAGCGCCGGCGGGGGGTATTGGTACGAGCAGTACTTC	CASSAGGGYWYEQYF
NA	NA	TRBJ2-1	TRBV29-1	TGCAGCGTGAGGGTATCGGGCAATGAGCAGTTCTTC	CSVRVSGNEQFF
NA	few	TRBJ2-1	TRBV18	TGTGCCAGCTCACCAAGGGACAACAATGAGCAGTTCTTC	CASSPRDNNEQFF
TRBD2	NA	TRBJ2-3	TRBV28	TGTGCCAGCAGACCTCCCCCCACTAGCGGGAAAGGTGTTACGCAGTATTTT	CASRPPPTSGKGVTQYF
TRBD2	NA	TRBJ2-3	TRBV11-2	TGTGCCAGCAGCTCCACGACTAGCGGATTAGGTGTTACGCAGTATTTT	CASSSTTSGLGVTQYF
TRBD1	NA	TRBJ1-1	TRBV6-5	TGTGCCAGCAGTTACTGGGGGACAGGGACGAACACTGAAGCTTTCTTT	CASSYWGTGTNTEAFF